This T cell receptor beta chain was recovered during a study of blood T cells in healthy people across ages. Study findings and constraints: Observed TCR beta diversity showed a strong correlation with the percentage of naive T cells as measured by flow cytometry. More naive CD4+ cells and higher diversity were found in long-lived than in aged donors.

Samples each yielded at least 6 micrograms of total RNA. This CDR3 comprises 12 residues. Trimming stripped 7 bases from V and 3 bases from J, with 11 bases between. In germline, CDR1 is SGHKS, CDR2 YYEKEE (reference sequence). The use of a sample-barcoded 5' primer and a J-beta primer mix characterized a second PCR of roughly 6 to 11 cycles. Using its own MiXCR run on the 5' RACE reads, TCRdb lists one record per CDR3 protein. The sample lists some 1.5 million distinct CDR3 sequences; approximately 39% were seen once. Many counts were recorded for this clonotype. What it binds is not known. Sequencing was done on a sample of blood. This TCR came from a woman aged 18-29 years in good health. This chain connects TRBV5-5 to TRBJ2-7; D is perhaps TRBD1 (5 bases). The CDR3 spells CASATASYEQYF. CDR3 nucleotides: TGTGCCAGCGCGACAGCTAGCTACGAGCAGTACTTC.